These 20 T cell receptor beta chains were all obtained from the same sample, sequenced in a study of blood T cell repertoires in COVID-19. Sequencing was performed with immunoSEQ multiplex PCR; in TCRdb, only in-frame clones are kept and a portion is missing. The sample shows 90,000 to 120,000 clones, around 88% of them seen only once. The sample comprised peripheral blood. The receptor set was obtained from a man aged 50 to 59 with active or convalescent COVID-19.

V and J are TRBV6-2 or TRBV6-3 and TRBJ1-2; 7 nucleotides match TRBD1. V shed 2 bases, J shed 4 bases, and the junction held 7 bases outside the gene matches. The CDR3 spans 15 residues. Germline assignment: CDR1 MNHEY and CDR2 SVGEGT. The DNA of the CDR3 is TGTGCCAGCAGTTACGGGTTGGGACAGACCTATGGCTACACCTTC. Translation: CASSYGLGQTYGYTF.

The count of this clone is one. At one end, the junction sequence differs from germline, possibly due to a read error. The genes are TRBV7-7 and TRBJ2-1; D is unclear. CDR3 length: 17 residues. The germline CDR1 and CDR2 sequences are SSHAT and FNYEAQ (reference sequence). This chain's CDR3 is CASSSRYLVSSYNEQFF. CDR3 nucleotide sequence: TGTGCTAGCAGCTCCCGCTATTTGGTGAGCTCCTACAATGAGCAGTTCTTC.

This clone was seen a handful of times. This chain connects TRBV5-3 to TRBJ2-7; TRBD2 matches 10 bases. TRBV5-3 is identified as an open reading frame with a role that is uncertain. After removal of 0 bases from V and 4 bases from J, the junction contained 13 bases not matched to a gene. The CDR3 has 18 amino acids. As DNA, the CDR3 is TGTGCCAGAAGCTTGGGGAAAAGCGGGAGGGGGATCATGTACGAGCAGTACTTC. Protein product: CARSLGKSGRGIMYEQYF.

This rearrangement joins TRBV5-1 to TRBJ2-1; 9 bases align to TRBD1. The germline CDR1 and CDR2 sequences are SGHRS and YFSETQ. This CDR3 region has 15 residues. V was pared by 4 bases and J by 5 bases, with 7 bases of the junction left unmatched. The CDR3 nucleotides are TGCGCCAGCAGCATGGGACAGGGTCGGCACAATGAGCAGTTCTTC. Amino acids: CASSMGQGRHNEQFF. Using reference TRBV5-1 and TRBJ2-1 for the parts outside the CDR3, the full variable domain is KAGVTQTPRYLIKTRGQQVTLSCSPISGHRSVSWYQQTPGQGLQFLFEYFSETQRNKGNFPGRFSGRQFSNSRSEMNVSTLELGDSALYLCASSMGQGRHNEQFFGPGTRLTVL.

This clone was seen only once. This chain links TRBV5-8 with TRBJ1-1; TRBD1 matches at 7 bases. Trimming removed 3 bases from V and 4 bases from J; junction bases left unmatched: 12. CDR3 length: 16 amino acids. In germline, CDR1 is SGHTS, CDR2 YDEGEE. The DNA for the CDR3 is TGTGCCAGCAGCTCAGGACCTCGACAGGGTGGCACTGAAGCTTTCTTT. This codes for CASSSGPRQGGTEAFF.

The chain is built from TRBV5-1 and TRBJ2-3, with 10 bases identical to TRBD1. The CDR3 is made up of 15 amino acids. The V gene's germline CDR1 is SGHRS and CDR2 YFSETQ. J lost 2 bases, V lost 4 bases, and 4 bases had no gene match. The CDR3 DNA sequence: TGCGCCAGCAGCCTCGGACAGGGGGACACAGATACGCAGTATTTT. This sequence encodes CASSLGQGDTDTQYF.

The chain has TRBV5-6 and TRBJ1-4; D uncertain. Looked up from germline, CDR1 is SGHDT and CDR2 is YYEEEE. This CDR3 has 13 residues. Trimming removed 1 base at V and 8 bases at J, with 9 bases between. CDR3 sequence: CASSLMRGEKLFF. CDR3 DNA sequence: TGTGCCAGCAGCTTGATGCGCGGGGAAAAACTGTTTTTT.

The chain employs TRBV5-8 and TRBJ2-7; no clear D gene. CDR3 length: 12 amino acids. Germline V lookup: CDR1 SGHTS, CDR2 YDEGEE. V was trimmed by 0 bases and J by 4 bases, leaving 5 bases between them. The CDR3 DNA reads TGTGCCAGCAGCTTGGACAATTACGAGCAGTACTTC. As protein: CASSLDNYEQYF.

This rearrangement joins TRBV24-1 to TRBJ2-3; 7 bases match TRBD2. There are 12 residues in the CDR3. V lost 9 bases and J lost 4; bases outside the gene matches: 3. Per the germline V gene, CDR1 is KGHDR and CDR2 is SFDVKD. The chain's CDR3 is CATAGDADTQYF. CDR3 DNA sequence: TGTGCCACCGCGGGAGACGCAGATACGCAGTATTTT.

The chain links TRBV19 to TRBJ2-7; the match to TRBD2 covers 14 bases. The CDR3 totals 18 residues. CDR1 and CDR2 (germline): LNHDA, SQIVND (reference sequence). Germline trimming cut 5 bases from V and 1 base from J; bases unmatched to any gene: 10. The CDR3 DNA reads as TGTGCCAGTAGTCTATCAGGACTAGCGGGAGGCCTATCCTACGAGCAGTACTTC. It is translated as CASSLSGLAGGLSYEQYF.

Notes on this clone: Other DNA sequences from this sample encode an identical CDR3 as well. This rearrangement joins TRBV6-1 to TRBJ1-2; unclear D gene. This CDR3 is built from 14 residues. Trimming pared 1 base from V and 0 bases from J, leaving 6 bases between. Germline CDR1 MNHNS, CDR2 SASEGT. For the CDR3, the DNA is TGTGCCAGCAGTGAAGGTCCAGCTAACTATGGCTACACCTTC. It translates to CASSEGPANYGYTF.

About this clone: Other DNA sequences in this specimen translate into the identical CDR3. The DNA for the CDR3 is TGTGCCAGCAGTGTTAGGGACAGGGGTCAGCCCCAGCATTTT. Translation: CASSVRDRGQPQHF. The chain couples TRBV2 to TRBJ1-5, with 10 bases matching TRBD1. V dropped 4 bases and J dropped 6; count of bases not matched to a gene: 3. CDR3 length: 14 amino acids. Germline assignment: CDR1 SNHLY and CDR2 FYNNEI.

This sequence joins TRBV5-1 and TRBJ1-2, with 8 bases aligning to TRBD1. The length of the CDR3 is 13 residues. Germline V gene data show CDR1 as SGHRS and CDR2 as YFSETQ. The V segment lost 4 bases and the J segment 5 bases; nucleotides outside the gene matches: 4. The CDR3 DNA reads TGCGCCAGCAGCCTGACAGGGGAGTATGGCTACACCTTC. This translates into CASSLTGEYGYTF.

The chain is built from TRBV14 and TRBJ2-3; 8 bases map to TRBD2. The CDR3 spans 12 residues. Germline CDR1 is SGHDN and CDR2 is FVKESK. The V and J ends lost 5 bases and 14 bases, in that order; junction bases with no gene match: 9. This CDR3 reads CASSWREAGMYF. The CDR3 DNA follows: TGTGCCAGCAGCTGGCGGGAGGCGGGCATGTATTTT.

This rearrangement joins TRBV4-1 to TRBJ1-3, with D unclear. The CDR3 has 17 amino acids. Trimming took 2 bases from V and 0 from J, leaving 14 bases between them. The V gene's germline CDR1 is MGHRA and CDR2 YSYEKL. The chain's CDR3 is CASSQNTQANSGNTIYF. CDR3 nucleotide sequence: TGCGCCAGCAGCCAAAACACTCAGGCGAACTCTGGAAACACCATATATTTT.

This clone was seen just once. The chain recombines TRBV5-1 with TRBJ1-2, with no clear D. Germline V gene lookup returns CDR1 SGHRS and CDR2 YFSETQ. The V and J ends lost 4 bases and 7 bases respectively, with 14 bases between them. CDR3 length: 13 amino acids. The CDR3 nucleotides read TGCGCCAGCAGCCGAGCACCCGGTAGTGGCTACACCTTC. It codes for CASSRAPGSGYTF.

This rearrangement joins TRBV6-1 to TRBJ2-1; the D gene is possibly TRBD2 (5 bases). The CDR3 extends over 14 amino acids. Germline assignment: CDR1 MNHNS and CDR2 SASEGT. V was cut by 1 base and J by 8 bases, with 12 bases left in between. The chain's CDR3 is CASSEDEGEDEQFF. In DNA form, the CDR3 reads TGTGCCAGCAGTGAAGACGAGGGCGAGGATGAGCAGTTCTTC.

Worth noting for this clone: At one end the junction does not follow the germline gene, possibly because of a read error. This chain connects TRBV27 to TRBJ2-1; tentatively, D is TRBD1 (6 bases). The CDR3 has 13 residues. From germline, CDR1 is MNHEY and CDR2 SMNVEV (reference sequence). CDR3 nucleotide sequence: TGTGCCAGCAGTATATCCAGGGGAAACGAGCAGTTCTTC. Its translation is CASSISRGNEQFF.

The rearrangement uses TRBV10-3 and TRBJ2-7; D perhaps matches TRBD1 (6 bases). V was cut by 5 bases and J by 5 bases, with 16 bases left in between. Germline V gene data show CDR1 as ENHRY and CDR2 as SYGVKD. The CDR3 spans 14 residues. The CDR3: CAISFGTRGNEQYF. The CDR3 region has the DNA TGTGCCATCAGTTTCGGGACAAGGGGTAACGAGCAGTACTTC.

The chain combines TRBV28 with TRBJ2-7; no clear D gene. V shed 7 bases and J shed 1 base, with 17 bases lying between them. CDR1 is MDHEN, CDR2 SYDVKM, per germline. CDR3 length equals 15 residues. CDR3 in DNA: TGTGCCAGCATAGAAGCTGAACCGACTTCCTACGAGCAGTACTTC. Protein product: CASIEAEPTSYEQYF.